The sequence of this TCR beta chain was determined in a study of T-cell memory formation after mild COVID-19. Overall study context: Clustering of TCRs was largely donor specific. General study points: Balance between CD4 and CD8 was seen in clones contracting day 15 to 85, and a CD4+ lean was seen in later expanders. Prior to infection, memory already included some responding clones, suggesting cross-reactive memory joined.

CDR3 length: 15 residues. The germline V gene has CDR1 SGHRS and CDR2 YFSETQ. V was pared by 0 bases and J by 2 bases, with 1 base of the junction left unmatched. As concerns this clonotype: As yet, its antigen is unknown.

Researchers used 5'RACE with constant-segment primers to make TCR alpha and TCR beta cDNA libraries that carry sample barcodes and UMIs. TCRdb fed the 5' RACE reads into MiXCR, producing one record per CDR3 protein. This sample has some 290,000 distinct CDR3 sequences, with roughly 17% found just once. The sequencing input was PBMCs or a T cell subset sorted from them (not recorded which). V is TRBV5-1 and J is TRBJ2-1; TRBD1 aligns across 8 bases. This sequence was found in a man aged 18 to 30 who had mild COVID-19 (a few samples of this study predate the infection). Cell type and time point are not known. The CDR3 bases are TGCGCCAGCAGCTTGGGGGGACAGGCCTACAATGAGCAGTTCTTC. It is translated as CASSLGGQAYNEQFF.